These 3 T cell receptor beta chains were sequenced from one sample in a study of blood T cell repertoires in COVID-19. The data were produced by immunoSEQ multiplex PCR, yet TCRdb's version contains in-frame clones alone and is incomplete. Among around 130,000 clones, about 85% were seen once, and the ten largest hold about a tenth. Sample: peripheral blood. These receptors came from a man between 40 and 49 years old with active or convalescent COVID-19.

The chain combines TRBV30 with TRBJ2-7, with 9 nucleotides matching TRBD1. Trimming cost V 8 bases and J 2 bases; bases outside gene matches: 7. Germline CDR1 and CDR2: GTSNPN and SVGIG (reference sequence). The CDR3 is 13 residues long. CDR3 loop: CAGTGRVTYEQYF. In nucleotides, the CDR3 is TGTGCCGGGACAGGGAGGGTTACCTACGAGCAGTACTTC.

This chain connects TRBV7-3 to TRBJ2-2; TRBD1 matches 8 bases. V was clipped by 5 bases and J by 4 bases; unmatched bases: 9. CDR3 length: 16 amino acids. CDR1 and CDR2 (germline): SGHTA, FQGTGA. For the CDR3, the DNA is TGTGCCAGCAGCCCCTACAAGACAGGGGTCACCGGGGAGCTGTTTTTT. Translated: CASSPYKTGVTGELFF.

V usage is TRBV18 and J usage is TRBJ1-5; D may be TRBD1 (6 bases). Germline V gene sequence: CDR1 KGHSH, CDR2 LQKENI. The CDR3 extends over 13 amino acids. The V end lost 5 bases, the J end lost 7 bases, and 12 bases lay between the germline ends. The CDR3 DNA reads as TGTGCCAGCTCAAAGACAGGTAGCCAGCCCCAGCATTTT. This translates into CASSKTGSQPQHF.